The present T cell receptor (beta chain) was sequenced within a study of OX40 agonist ivuxolimab in advanced cancers. The repertoire was sequenced with immunoSEQ multiplex PCR; TCRdb's copy has only in-frame clones and lacks some. The sample includes tens of thousands of clones, 88% of them seen just once. Between the trimmed V and J ends, which lost 4 bases and 7 bases, there was a span of 10 bases. From germline, CDR1 is MNHNS and CDR2 SASEGT. The length of the CDR3 is 12 residues. The sequencing here drew on CD4+ or CD8+ T cells sorted from blood, taken in a trial of the OX40 agonist ivuxolimab. The clonotype was recovered from an adult with an advanced solid tumor such as melanoma, head and neck, liver or kidney cancer. V is TRBV6-1 and J is TRBJ1-1; D uncertain. In DNA, the CDR3 is TGTGCCAGCAGTGCTCAGGTAAATGAAGCTTTCTTT. As protein: CASSAQVNEAFF.